The source of this TCR beta chain is a study of blood T cell repertoires in COVID-19. At the level of the study: Whether acute or convalescent, the COVID-19 samples came from the United States, Italy and Spain.

Germline CDR1 reads MGHRA; CDR2 reads YSYEKL. V gave up 3 bases and J gave up 3 bases, with 11 bases separating them. CDR3 length: 15 amino acids. Produced via immunoSEQ multiplex PCR; TCRdb's table is partial and in-frame only. In the table there are 50,000 to 70,000 clones, around nine tenths of which are singletons. The chain uses TRBV4-1 and TRBJ2-2; TRBD1 might be the D (5 bases). The TCR sequence derives from a woman of 80 years or more with active COVID-19. The sequencing input was peripheral blood. The CDR3 is CASSQWSGYTGELFF. In DNA, the CDR3 is TGCGCCAGCAGCCAGTGGTCAGGGTACACCGGGGAGCTGTTTTTT.